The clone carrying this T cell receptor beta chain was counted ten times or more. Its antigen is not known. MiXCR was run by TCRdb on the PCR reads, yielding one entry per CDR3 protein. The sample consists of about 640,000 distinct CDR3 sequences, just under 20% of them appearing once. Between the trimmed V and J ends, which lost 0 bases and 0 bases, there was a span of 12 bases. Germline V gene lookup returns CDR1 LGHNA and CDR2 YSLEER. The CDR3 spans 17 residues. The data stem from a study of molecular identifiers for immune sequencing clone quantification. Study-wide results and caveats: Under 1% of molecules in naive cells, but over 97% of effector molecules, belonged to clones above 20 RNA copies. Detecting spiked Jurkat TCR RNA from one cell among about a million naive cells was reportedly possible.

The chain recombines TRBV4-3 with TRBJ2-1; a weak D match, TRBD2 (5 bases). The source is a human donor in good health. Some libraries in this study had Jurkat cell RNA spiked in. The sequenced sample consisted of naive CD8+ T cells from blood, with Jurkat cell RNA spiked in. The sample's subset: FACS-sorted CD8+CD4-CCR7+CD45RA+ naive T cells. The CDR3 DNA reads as TGCGCCAGCAGCCAAGATGCAAGGAGGAGCTCCTACAATGAGCAGTTCTTC. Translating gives CASSQDARRSSYNEQFF.